This is a list of T cell receptor beta chains from one sample in a study of radiotherapy plus CTLA-4 blockade in lung cancer. This table comes from immunoSEQ multiplex PCR, and its TCRdb copy is limited to in-frame clones, with some not included. In the table there are about 70,000 clones, roughly 85% of which are singletons. The sequencing here drew on peripheral blood, taken from a patient treated with radiotherapy plus ipilimumab. These receptors all stem from a human donor with non-small cell lung cancer who had a complete response to radiotherapy plus ipilimumab. Both conserved end residues are part of each CDR3. Each record gives: J gene, V gene, clone size, D gene, CDR3 DNA, CDR3 protein. D genes are given only for firm matches. Clone size is stated in some rows and not others, as once, few, many or a class when expanded.

TRBJ2-2	TRBV6-6	-	-	TGTGCCAGCAGTGCGTGGGGAGACGGGGCCGGGGAGCTGTTTTTT	CASSAWGDGAGELFF
TRBJ1-2	TRBV4-2	-	-	TGTGCCAGCAGCCGCGCGGGGGGGGAAAACACCTTC	CASSRAGGENTF
TRBJ2-5	TRBV18	few	-	TGTGCCAGCTCACCAGGGTTCCAAGAGACCCAGTACTTC	CASSPGFQETQYF
TRBJ1-3	TRBV7-9	once	-	TGTGCCAGCAGTAACAGCCTGGTCTCCGGAAACACCATATATTTT	CASSNSLVSGNTIYF
TRBJ2-3	TRBV18	-	-	TGTGCCAGCTCCCACAAGGGCGATACGCAGTATTTT	CASSHKGDTQYF
TRBJ2-2	TRBV18	once	-	TGTGCCAGCTCACCAGCCGACGGGGAGCTGTTTTTT	CASSPADGELFF
TRBJ1-1	TRBV14	-	TRBD1	TGTGCCAGCAGCCCCCGGACAGGGGGAAAGGCTTTCTTT	CASSPRTGGKAFF
TRBJ2-3	TRBV2	once	-	TGTGCCAGCACCGAGGGAGACACAGATACGCAGTATTTT	CASTEGDTDTQYF
TRBJ1-2	TRBV19	few	-	TGTGCCAGTAGTATGGCGGGTTCAGACTATGGCTACACCTTC	CASSMAGSDYGYTF
TRBJ2-1	TRBV12-5	-	TRBD2	TGTGCTAGTGGTTTGGGGGCTAGCGGGGGACTGTACAATGAGCAGTTCTTC	CASGLGASGGLYNEQFF
TRBJ2-1	TRBV7-2	few	TRBD1	TGTGCCAGCAGCTTGTCCGGACAGGTTCAGTTCTTC	CASSLSGQVQFF
TRBJ2-3	TRBV9	-	TRBD2	TGTGCCAGCAGCGTATCAGGTGCGGGAGGGCCCGGAGATACGCAGTATTTT	CASSVSGAGGPGDTQYF
TRBJ1-2	TRBV2	-	-	TGTGCCAGCAGAGCGACAGACCGCTATGGCTACACCTTC	CASRATDRYGYTF
TRBJ1-6	TRBV5-6	few	TRBD1	TGTGCCAGCAGCTCCCAGGGGGCTGGGGGGAGCGCCCTCCACTTT	CASSSQGAGGSALHF
TRBJ1-1	TRBV4-3	-	-	TGCGCCAGCAGCCAACGCCTAGGTACGGAGACTGAAGCTTTCTTT	CASSQRLGTETEAFF
TRBJ2-5	TRBV11-3	-	-	TGTGCCAGCAGCTTAGGCGGGTTCCAAGAGACCCAGTACTTC	CASSLGGFQETQYF
TRBJ2-1	TRBV29-1	-	TRBD2	TGCAGCGTTGAAGATCTAACTAGCGGGAGGGCAAATGAGCAGTTCTTC	CSVEDLTSGRANEQFF
TRBJ1-5	TRBV30	-	-	TGTGCCTGGAGTGTATTCGGACAGTACAATCAGCCCCAGCATTTT	CAWSVFGQYNQPQHF
TRBJ2-5	TRBV6-6	-	-	TGTGCCAGCAGTTACGGGTTGGAGCAAGAGACCCAGTACTTC	CASSYGLEQETQYF
TRBJ1-2	TRBV28	-	-	TGTGCCAGCAGTCCCCAGACAGGAATCGTCACCTTC	CASSPQTGIVTF
TRBJ1-2	TRBV5-1	-	-	TGCGCCAGCAGCTTGGCCCAGGACTATGGCTACACCTTC	CASSLAQDYGYTF
TRBJ1-4	TRBV5-1	-	-	TGCGCCAGCAGCCTGTCGGGGACTAATGAAAAACTGTTTTTT	CASSLSGTNEKLFF
TRBJ2-1	TRBV7-8	-	-	TGTGCCAGCAGCCCACCGAAGACGGTTTTTGAGCAGTTCTTC	CASSPPKTVFEQFF
TRBJ1-2	TRBV30	-	TRBD1	TGTGCCTGGAAAGGGACAGGGGCCCCCAACTATGGCTACACCTTC	CAWKGTGAPNYGYTF